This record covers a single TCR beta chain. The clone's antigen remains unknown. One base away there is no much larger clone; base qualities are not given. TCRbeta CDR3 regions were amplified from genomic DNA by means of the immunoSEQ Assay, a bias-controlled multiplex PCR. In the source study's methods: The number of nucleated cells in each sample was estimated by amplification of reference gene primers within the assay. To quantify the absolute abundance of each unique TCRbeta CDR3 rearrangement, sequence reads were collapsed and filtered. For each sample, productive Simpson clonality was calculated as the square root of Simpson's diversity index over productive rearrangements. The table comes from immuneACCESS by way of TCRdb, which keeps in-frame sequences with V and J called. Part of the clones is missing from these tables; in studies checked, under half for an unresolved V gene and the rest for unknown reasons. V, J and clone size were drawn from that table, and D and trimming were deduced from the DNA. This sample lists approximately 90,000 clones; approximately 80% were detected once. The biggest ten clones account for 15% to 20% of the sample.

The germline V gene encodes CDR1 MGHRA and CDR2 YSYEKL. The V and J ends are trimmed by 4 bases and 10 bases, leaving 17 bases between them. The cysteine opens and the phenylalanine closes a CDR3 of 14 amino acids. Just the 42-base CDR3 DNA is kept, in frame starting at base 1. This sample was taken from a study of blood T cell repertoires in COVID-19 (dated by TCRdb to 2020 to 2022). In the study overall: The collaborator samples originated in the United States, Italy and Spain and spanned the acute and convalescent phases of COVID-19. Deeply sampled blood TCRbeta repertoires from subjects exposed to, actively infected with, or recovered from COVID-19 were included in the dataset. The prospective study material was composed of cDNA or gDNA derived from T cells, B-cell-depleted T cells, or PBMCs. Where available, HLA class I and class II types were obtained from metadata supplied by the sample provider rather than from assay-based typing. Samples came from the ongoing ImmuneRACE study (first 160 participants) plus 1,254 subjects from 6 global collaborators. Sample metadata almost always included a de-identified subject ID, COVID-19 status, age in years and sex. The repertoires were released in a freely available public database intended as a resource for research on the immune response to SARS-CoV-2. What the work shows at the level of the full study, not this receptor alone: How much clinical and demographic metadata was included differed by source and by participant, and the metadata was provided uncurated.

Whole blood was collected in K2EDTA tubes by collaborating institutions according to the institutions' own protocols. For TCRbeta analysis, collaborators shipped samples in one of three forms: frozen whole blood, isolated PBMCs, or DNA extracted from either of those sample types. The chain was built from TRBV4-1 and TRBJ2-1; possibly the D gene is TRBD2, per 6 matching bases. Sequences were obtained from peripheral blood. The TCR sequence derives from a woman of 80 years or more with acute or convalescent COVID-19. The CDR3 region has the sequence CASSPTQLAWEQFF. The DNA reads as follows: TGCGCCAGCAGCCCCACCCAACTAGCTTGGGAGCAGTTCTTC.